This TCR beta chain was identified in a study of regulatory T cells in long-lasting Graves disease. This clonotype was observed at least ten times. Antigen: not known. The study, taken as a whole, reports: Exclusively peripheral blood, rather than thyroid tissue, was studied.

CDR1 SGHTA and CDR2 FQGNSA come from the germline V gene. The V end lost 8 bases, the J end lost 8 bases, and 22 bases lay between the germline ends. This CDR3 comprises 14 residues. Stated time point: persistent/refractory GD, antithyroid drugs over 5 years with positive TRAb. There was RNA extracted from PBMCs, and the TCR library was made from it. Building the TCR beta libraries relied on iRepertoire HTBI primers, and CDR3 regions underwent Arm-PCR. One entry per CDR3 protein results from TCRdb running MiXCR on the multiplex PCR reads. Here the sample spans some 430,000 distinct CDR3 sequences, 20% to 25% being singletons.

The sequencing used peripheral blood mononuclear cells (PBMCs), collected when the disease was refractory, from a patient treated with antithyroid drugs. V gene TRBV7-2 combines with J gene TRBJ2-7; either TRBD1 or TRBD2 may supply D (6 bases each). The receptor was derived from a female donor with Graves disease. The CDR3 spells CASRQEGGMRKQYF. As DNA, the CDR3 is TGTGCCAGCCGCCAAGAGGGGGGAATGCGTAAGCAGTACTTC.